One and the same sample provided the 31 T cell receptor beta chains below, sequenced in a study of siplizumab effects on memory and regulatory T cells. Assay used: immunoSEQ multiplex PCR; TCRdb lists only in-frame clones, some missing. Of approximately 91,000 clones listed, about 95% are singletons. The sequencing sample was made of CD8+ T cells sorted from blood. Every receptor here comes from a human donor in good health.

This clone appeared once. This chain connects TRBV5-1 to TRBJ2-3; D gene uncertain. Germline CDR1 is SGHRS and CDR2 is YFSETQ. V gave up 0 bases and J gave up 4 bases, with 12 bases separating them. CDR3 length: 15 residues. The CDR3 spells CASSLVPMDADTQYF. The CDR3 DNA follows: TGCGCCAGCAGCTTGGTCCCTATGGACGCAGATACGCAGTATTTT.

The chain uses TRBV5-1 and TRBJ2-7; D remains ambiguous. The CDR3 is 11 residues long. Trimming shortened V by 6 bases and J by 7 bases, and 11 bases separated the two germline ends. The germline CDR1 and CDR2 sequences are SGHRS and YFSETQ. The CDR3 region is CASTSGWEQYF. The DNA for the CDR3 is TGCGCCAGCACCTCCGGCTGGGAGCAGTACTTC.

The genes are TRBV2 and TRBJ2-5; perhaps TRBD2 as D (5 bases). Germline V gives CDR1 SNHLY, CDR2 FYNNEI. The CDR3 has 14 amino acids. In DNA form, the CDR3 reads TGTGCTGCCCTTTCTAGGGAGCACCCGGAGACCCAGTACTTC. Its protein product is CAALSREHPETQYF.

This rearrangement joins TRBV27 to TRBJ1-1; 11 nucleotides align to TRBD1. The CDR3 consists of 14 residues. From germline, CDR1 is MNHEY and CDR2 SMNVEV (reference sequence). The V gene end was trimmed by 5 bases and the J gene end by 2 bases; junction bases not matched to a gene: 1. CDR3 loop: CASSGTGGNTEAFF. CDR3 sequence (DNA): TGTGCCAGCAGTGGGACAGGGGGTAACACTGAAGCTTTCTTT.

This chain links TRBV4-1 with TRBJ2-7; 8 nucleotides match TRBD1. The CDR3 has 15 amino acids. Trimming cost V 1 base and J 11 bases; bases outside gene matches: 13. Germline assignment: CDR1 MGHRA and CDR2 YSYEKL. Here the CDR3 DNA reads TGCGCCAGCAGCCAAGTCGTTAATAACCGGGACAGGAAGTACTTC. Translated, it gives CASSQVVNNRDRKYF.

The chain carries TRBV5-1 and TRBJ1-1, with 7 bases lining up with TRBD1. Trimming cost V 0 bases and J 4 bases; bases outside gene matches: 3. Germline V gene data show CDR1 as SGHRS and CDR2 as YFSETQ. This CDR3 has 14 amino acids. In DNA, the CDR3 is TGCGCCAGCAGCTTGGCCTCAGGGGGCACTGAAGCTTTCTTT. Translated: CASSLASGGTEAFF.

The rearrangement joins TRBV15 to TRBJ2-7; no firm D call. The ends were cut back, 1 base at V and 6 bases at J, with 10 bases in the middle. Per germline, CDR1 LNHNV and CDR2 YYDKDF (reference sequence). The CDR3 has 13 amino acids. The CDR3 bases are TGTGCCACCAGCAGAGGAGTTTTTGTCGAGCAGTACTTC. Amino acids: CATSRGVFVEQYF.

The CDR3 coding sequence is TGCGCCAGCAGTCCGTTAGCGGGAGAGGGCACCGGGGAGCTGTTTTTT. This encodes CASSPLAGEGTGELFF. The chain joins TRBV4-1 to TRBJ2-2; 9 nucleotides align to TRBD2. Germline CDR1 and CDR2: MGHRA and YSYEKL. With 6 bases clipped from V and 4 bases from J, the junction kept 9 bases outside the gene matches. The CDR3 covers 16 residues.

The CDR3 coding sequence is TGTGCCAGCAGCCCCACAGGGGAAGAGACCCAGTACTTC. This encodes CASSPTGEETQYF. The chain has TRBV7-9 and TRBJ2-5; 7 positions match TRBD1. The CDR3 loop spans 13 amino acids. The V segment lost 5 bases and the J segment 3 bases; nucleotides outside the gene matches: 3. CDR1 is SEHNR and CDR2 is FQNEAQ in the germline V gene (reference sequence).

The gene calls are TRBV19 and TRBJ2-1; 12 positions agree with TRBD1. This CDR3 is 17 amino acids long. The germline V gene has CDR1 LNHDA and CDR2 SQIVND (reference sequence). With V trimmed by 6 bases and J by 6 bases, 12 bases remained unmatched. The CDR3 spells CASRRDRGQSFGNEQFF. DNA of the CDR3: TGTGCCAGTAGGCGGGACAGGGGGCAATCATTCGGCAATGAGCAGTTCTTC.

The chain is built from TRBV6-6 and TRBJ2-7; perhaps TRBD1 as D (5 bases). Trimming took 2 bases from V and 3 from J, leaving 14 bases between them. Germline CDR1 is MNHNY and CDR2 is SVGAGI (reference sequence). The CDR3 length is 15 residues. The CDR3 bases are TGTGCCAGCAGTTACATGGGGCCCCCGGGCTACGAGCAGTACTTC. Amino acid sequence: CASSYMGPPGYEQYF.

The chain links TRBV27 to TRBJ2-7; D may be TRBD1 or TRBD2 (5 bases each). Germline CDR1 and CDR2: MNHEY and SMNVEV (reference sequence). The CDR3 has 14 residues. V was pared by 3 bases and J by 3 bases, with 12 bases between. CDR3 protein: CASSFTGTDYEQYF. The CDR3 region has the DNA TGTGCCAGCAGTTTTACCGGGACCGACTACGAGCAGTACTTC.

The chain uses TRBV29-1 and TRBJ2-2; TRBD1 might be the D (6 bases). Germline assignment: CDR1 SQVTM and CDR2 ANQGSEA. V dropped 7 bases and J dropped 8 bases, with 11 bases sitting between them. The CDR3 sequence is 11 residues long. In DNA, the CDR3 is TGCAGCGGACAGGTGTTGGGGGAGCTGTTTTTT. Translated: CSGQVLGELFF.

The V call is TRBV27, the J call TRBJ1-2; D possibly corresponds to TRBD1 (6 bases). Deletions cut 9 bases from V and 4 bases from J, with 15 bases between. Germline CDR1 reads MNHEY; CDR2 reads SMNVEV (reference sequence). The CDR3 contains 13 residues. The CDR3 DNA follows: TGTGCCAGTTCGGACAGCCGTTTCTATGGCTACACCTTC. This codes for CASSDSRFYGYTF.

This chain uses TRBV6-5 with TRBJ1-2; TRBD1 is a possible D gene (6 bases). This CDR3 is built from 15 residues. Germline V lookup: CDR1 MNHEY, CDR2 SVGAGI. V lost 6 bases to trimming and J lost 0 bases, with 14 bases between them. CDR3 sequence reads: CASSPETGANYGYTF. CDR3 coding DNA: TGTGCCAGCAGCCCTGAGACAGGAGCTAACTATGGCTACACCTTC.

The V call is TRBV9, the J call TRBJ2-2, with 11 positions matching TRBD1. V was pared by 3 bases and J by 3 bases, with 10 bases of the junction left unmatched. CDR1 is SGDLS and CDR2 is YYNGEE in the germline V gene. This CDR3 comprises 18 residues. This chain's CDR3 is CASSAARTGGFDTGELFF. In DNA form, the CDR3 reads TGTGCCAGCAGCGCGGCAAGGACAGGGGGCTTTGACACCGGGGAGCTGTTTTTT.

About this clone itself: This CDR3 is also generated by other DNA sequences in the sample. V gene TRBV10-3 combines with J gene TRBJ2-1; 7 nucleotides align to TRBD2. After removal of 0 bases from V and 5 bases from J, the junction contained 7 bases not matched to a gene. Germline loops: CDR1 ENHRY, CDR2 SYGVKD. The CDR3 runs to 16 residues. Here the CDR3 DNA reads TGTGCCATCAGTGAGTCGATGGCGGGAGAGCACAATGAGCAGTTCTTC. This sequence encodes CAISESMAGEHNEQFF.

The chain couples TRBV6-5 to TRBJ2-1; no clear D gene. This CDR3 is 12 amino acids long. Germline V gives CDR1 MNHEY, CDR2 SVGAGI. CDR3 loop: CAHSRPYNEQFF. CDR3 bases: TGTGCTCATAGCAGGCCCTACAATGAGCAGTTCTTC.

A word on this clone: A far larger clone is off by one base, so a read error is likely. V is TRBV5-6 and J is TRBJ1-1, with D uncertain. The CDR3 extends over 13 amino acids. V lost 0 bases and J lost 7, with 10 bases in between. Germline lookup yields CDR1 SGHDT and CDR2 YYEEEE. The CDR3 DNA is TGTGCCAGCAGCTTGGGTACAGAAGGTGAAGCTTTCTTT. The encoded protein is CASSLGTEGEAFF.

Written as DNA, the CDR3 is TGCGCCAGCAGCTCAGAGACAGGGGGCCACTACAATGAGCAGTTCTTC. Translated: CASSSETGGHYNEQFF. The chain joins TRBV5-1 to TRBJ2-1, with TRBD1 identical over 10 bases. The junction had 6 bases not matched to a gene; V was cut back by 3 bases and J by 3 bases. This CDR3 comprises 16 residues. CDR1 SGHRS and CDR2 YFSETQ come from the germline V gene.

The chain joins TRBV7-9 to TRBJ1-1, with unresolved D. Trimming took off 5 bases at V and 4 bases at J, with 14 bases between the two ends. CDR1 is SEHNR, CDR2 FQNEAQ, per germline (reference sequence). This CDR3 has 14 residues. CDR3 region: CASSQTTGFTEAFF. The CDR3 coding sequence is TGTGCCAGCAGCCAAACAACGGGGTTCACTGAAGCTTTCTTT.

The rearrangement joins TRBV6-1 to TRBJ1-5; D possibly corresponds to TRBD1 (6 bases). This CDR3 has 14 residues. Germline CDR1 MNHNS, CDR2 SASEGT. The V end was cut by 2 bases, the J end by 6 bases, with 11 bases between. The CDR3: CASSESQGGQPQHF. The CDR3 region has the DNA TGTGCCAGCAGTGAATCACAGGGAGGTCAGCCCCAGCATTTT.

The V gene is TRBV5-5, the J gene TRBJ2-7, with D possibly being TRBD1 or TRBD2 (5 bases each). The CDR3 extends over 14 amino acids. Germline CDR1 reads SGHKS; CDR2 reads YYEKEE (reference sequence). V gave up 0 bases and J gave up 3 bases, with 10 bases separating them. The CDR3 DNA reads TGTGCCAGCAGCTTGGGCGTGGGGGACTACGAGCAGTACTTC. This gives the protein CASSLGVGDYEQYF.

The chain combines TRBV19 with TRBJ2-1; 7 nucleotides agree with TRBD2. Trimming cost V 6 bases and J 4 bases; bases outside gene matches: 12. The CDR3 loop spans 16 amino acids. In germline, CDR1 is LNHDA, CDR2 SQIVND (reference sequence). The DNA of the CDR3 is TGTGCCAGTAGACTTAGCGGCGGGAGCCCGTACAATGAGCAGTTCTTC. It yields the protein CASRLSGGSPYNEQFF. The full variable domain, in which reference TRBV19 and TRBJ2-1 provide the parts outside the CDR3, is DGGITQSPKYLFRKEGQNVTLSCEQNLNHDAMYWYRQDPGQGLRLIYYSQIVNDFQKGDIAEGYSVSREKKESFPLTVTSAQKNPTAFYLCASRLSGGSPYNEQFFGPGTRLTVL.

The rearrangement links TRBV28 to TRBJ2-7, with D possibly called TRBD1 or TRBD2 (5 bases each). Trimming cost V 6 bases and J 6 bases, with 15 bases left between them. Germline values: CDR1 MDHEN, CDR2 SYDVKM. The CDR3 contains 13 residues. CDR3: CASSLYTGGEQYF. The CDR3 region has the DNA TGTGCCAGCAGCCTATATACTGGGGGCGAGCAGTACTTC.

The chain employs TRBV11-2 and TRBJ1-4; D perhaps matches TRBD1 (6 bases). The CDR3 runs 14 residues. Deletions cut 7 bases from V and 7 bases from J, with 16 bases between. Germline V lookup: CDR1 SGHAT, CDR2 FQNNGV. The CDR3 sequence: CASKMWGAGEKLFF. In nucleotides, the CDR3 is TGTGCCAGCAAAATGTGGGGGGCGGGTGAAAAACTGTTTTTT.

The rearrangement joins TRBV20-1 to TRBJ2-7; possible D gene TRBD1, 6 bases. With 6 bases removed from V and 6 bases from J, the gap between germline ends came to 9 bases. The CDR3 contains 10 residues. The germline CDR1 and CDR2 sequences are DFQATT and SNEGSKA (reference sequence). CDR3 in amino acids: CSAHRVEQYF. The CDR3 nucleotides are TGCAGTGCCCACAGGGTCGAGCAGTACTTC.

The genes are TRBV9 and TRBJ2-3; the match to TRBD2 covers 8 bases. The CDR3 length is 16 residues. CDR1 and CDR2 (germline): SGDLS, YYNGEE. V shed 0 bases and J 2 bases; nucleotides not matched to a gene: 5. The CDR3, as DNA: TGTGCCAGCAGCGTAGGTTTGCGGGAGGACACAGATACGCAGTATTTT. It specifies CASSVGLREDTDTQYF.

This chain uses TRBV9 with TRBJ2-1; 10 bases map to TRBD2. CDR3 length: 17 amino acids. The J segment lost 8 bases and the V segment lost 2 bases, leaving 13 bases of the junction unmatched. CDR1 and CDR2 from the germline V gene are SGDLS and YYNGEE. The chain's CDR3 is CASSVPVAGGWVDEQFF. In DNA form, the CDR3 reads TGTGCCAGCAGCGTCCCCGTAGCGGGAGGCTGGGTCGATGAGCAGTTCTTC.

The CDR3 DNA is TGTGCCAGCAGCTTAGGGACCGGGGAGCTGTTTTTT. Translation gives CASSLGTGELFF. The rearrangement links TRBV7-9 to TRBJ2-2; D gene ambiguous. CDR3 length: 12 residues. Looked up from germline, CDR1 is SEHNR and CDR2 is FQNEAQ (reference sequence). Trimming cost V 1 base and J 5 bases, with 2 bases left between them. Filled out from reference TRBV7-9 and TRBJ2-2, the complete variable domain reads DTGVSQNPRHKITKRGQNVTFRCDPISEHNRLYWYRQTLGQGPEFLTYFQNEAQLEKSRLLSDRFSAERPKGSFSTLEIQRTEQGDSAMYLCASSLGTGELFFGEGSRLTVL.

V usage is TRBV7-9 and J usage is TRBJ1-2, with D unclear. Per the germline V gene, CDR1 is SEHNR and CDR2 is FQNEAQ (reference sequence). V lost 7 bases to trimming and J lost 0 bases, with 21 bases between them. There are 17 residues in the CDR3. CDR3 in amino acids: CASTRGREGEANYGYTF. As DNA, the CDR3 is TGTGCCAGCACCCGAGGGAGGGAGGGTGAAGCTAACTATGGCTACACCTTC.